The 27 T cell receptor beta chains below all came from one sample that was sequenced in a study of shared clonotypes between healthy human individuals. It was CD45RO-negative cells, positively selected for CCR7, that made up naive CD8 cells, with terminally differentiated effector memory CD45RA+ cells excluded. Method: immunoSEQ multiplex PCR; TCRdb's copy keeps in-frame clones and lacks some. Here the sample spans 630,000 or so clones, roughly 98% being singletons. The sequenced sample was naive CD8+ T cells sorted from blood. The receptors originated from a young man in good health.

The chain carries TRBV6-5 and TRBJ1-5; tentatively, D is TRBD1 (6 bases). The CDR3 consists of 15 residues. The V gene lost 6 bases and the J gene lost 0 bases, with 12 bases spanning the gap. CDR1 MNHEY and CDR2 SVGAGI come from the germline V gene. CDR3 region: CASRKGGVSNQPQHF. For the CDR3, the DNA is TGTGCCAGCAGGAAGGGGGGAGTTAGCAATCAGCCCCAGCATTTT.

V is TRBV7-2 and J is TRBJ2-5; D remains unclear. This CDR3 spans 12 amino acids. CDR1 and CDR2 from the germline V gene are SGHTA and FQGNSA. The germline V and J ends were trimmed by 5 bases and 5 bases, with 9 bases remaining between them. The CDR3 DNA sequence: TGTGCCAGCAGCCGACCCAGGGAGACCCAGTACTTC. This translates into CASSRPRETQYF.

This chain joins TRBV2 and TRBJ2-7, with D possibly matching TRBD1 (5 bases). V was clipped by 1 base and J by 3 bases, with 13 bases between them. CDR1 is SNHLY, CDR2 FYNNEI, per germline. The CDR3 runs 15 residues. CDR3 in amino acids: CASSEDSRTFYEQYF. The CDR3 DNA is TGTGCCAGCAGTGAAGACTCCAGGACATTCTACGAGCAGTACTTC.

The genes are TRBV27 and TRBJ1-5; maybe TRBD1 (6 bases). The CDR3 extends over 14 amino acids. CDR1 is MNHEY, CDR2 SMNVEV, per germline (reference sequence). Trimming left V 2 bases short and J 3 bases short, with 8 bases between. Here the CDR3 reads CASSLEGDNQPQHF. Here the CDR3 DNA reads TGTGCCAGCAGTTTAGAGGGGGACAATCAGCCCCAGCATTTT.

The chain is built from TRBV5-1 and TRBJ1-2, with 8 bases identical to TRBD1. Unmatched junction bases numbered 22, after V lost 4 bases and J lost 11 bases. This CDR3 region has 17 residues. Germline CDR1 SGHRS, CDR2 YFSETQ. The CDR3 here is CASSVGTGMARGLWYTF. The CDR3 DNA sequence: TGCGCCAGCAGCGTTGGGACAGGCATGGCTCGAGGTCTATGGTACACCTTC.

The chain is built from TRBV7-8 and TRBJ2-3, with D hard to call. The CDR3 totals 17 residues. Trimming pared 0 bases from V and 0 bases from J, leaving 13 bases between. CDR1 is SGHVS and CDR2 is FQNEAQ in the germline V gene. CDR3 sequence: CASSLAGISPSTDTQYF. The CDR3 DNA sequence: TGTGCCAGCAGCTTAGCGGGTATTTCCCCTAGCACAGATACGCAGTATTTT.

V usage is TRBV7-9 and J usage is TRBJ2-7, with 10 bases that match TRBD2. The length of the CDR3 is 15 residues. Germline V gene sequence: CDR1 SEHNR, CDR2 FQNEAQ (reference sequence). The V and J ends lost 3 bases and 1 base, in that order; junction bases with no gene match: 3. The CDR3 region is CASSFSSGSSYEQYF. In DNA form, the CDR3 reads TGTGCCAGCAGCTTTTCTAGCGGGAGTTCCTACGAGCAGTACTTC.

The chain joins TRBV6-6 to TRBJ2-3, with a tentative D call TRBD2 (5 bases). V lost 8 bases, J lost 7 bases, and 10 bases lay in between. CDR1 MNHNY and CDR2 SVGAGI come from the germline V gene (reference sequence). This CDR3 comprises 11 residues. The CDR3 nucleotides read TGTGCCAGCTCCCCCGGGAATACGCAGTATTTT. It specifies CASSPGNTQYF.

The count of this clone is one. The chain carries TRBV9 and TRBJ2-1; tentative D call: TRBD1 (6 bases). The CDR3 loop spans 14 amino acids. Germline loops: CDR1 SGDLS, CDR2 YYNGEE. Trimming cost V 3 bases and J 6 bases, with 13 bases left between them. CDR3 loop: CASSEGTSGNEQFF. Here the CDR3 DNA reads TGTGCCAGCAGCGAGGGGACATCCGGCAATGAGCAGTTCTTC. Full variable domain (rest looked up from reference TRBV9 and TRBJ2-1): DSGVTQTPKHLITATGQRVTLRCSPRSGDLSVYWYQQSLDQGLQFLIQYYNGEERAKGNILERFSAQQFPDLHSELNLSSLELGDSALYFCASSEGTSGNEQFFGPGTRLTVL.

V gene TRBV5-1 combines with J gene TRBJ2-7, with 10 positions matching TRBD1. The CDR3 extends over 15 amino acids. J lost 2 bases, V lost 4 bases, and 6 bases had no gene match. CDR1 and CDR2 from the germline V gene are SGHRS and YFSETQ. The CDR3 loop reads CASSQGQGQTYEQYF. The CDR3 DNA reads TGCGCCAGCAGCCAGGGACAGGGGCAAACCTACGAGCAGTACTTC.

The chain is built from TRBV7-9 and TRBJ2-7; D ambiguous. CDR3 size: 14 residues. Trimming took off 5 bases at V and 4 bases at J, with 15 bases between the two ends. CDR1 SEHNR and CDR2 FQNEAQ come from the germline V gene (reference sequence). CDR3 amino acids: CASSLPGPLYEQYF. The CDR3 coding sequence is TGTGCCAGCAGCCTTCCGGGTCCTCTGTACGAGCAGTACTTC.

The V and J genes are TRBV21-1 and TRBJ2-4; the D call of TRBD2 is as the table states it, not checked on the DNA. TRBV21-1 is noted as a pseudogene. The CDR3 is 22 amino acids. In DNA, the CDR3 is TGTGCCAGCAGCAAGACTCCCGGGACTAGCGGGAGAGAGGGGGTAGCCAAAAACATTCAGTACTTC. Translated: CASSKTPGTSGREGVAKNIQYF.

The V and J genes are TRBV11-3 and TRBJ2-1; TRBD1 might be the D (6 bases). The germline V and J ends were trimmed by 3 bases and 5 bases, with 11 bases remaining between them. The germline V gene encodes CDR1 SGHNT and CDR2 YENEEA. The CDR3 contains 14 residues. In DNA form, the CDR3 reads TGTGCCAGCAGCTTTTATGAGGGGGACAATGAGCAGTTCTTC. Translation gives CASSFYEGDNEQFF.

The V and J genes are TRBV5-6 and TRBJ2-1; 9 bases map to TRBD2. This CDR3 region has 15 residues. Germline CDR1 reads SGHDT; CDR2 reads YYEEEE. V shed 4 bases and J 3 bases; nucleotides not matched to a gene: 5. The CDR3 protein is CASSRGLASYNEQFF. CDR3 nucleotide sequence: TGTGCCAGCAGCCGGGGACTAGCTAGCTACAATGAGCAGTTCTTC.

The chain is built from TRBV28 and TRBJ1-1; D is unresolved. The germline gives CDR1 MDHEN, CDR2 SYDVKM. The V and J ends lost 3 bases and 1 base respectively, with 6 bases between them. The CDR3 sequence is 13 residues long. CDR3 residues: CASSLVENTEAFF. CDR3 in DNA: TGTGCCAGCAGTTTGGTAGAGAACACTGAAGCTTTCTTT.

For this clone: Other nucleotide sequences from this sample produce the same CDR3. The chain carries TRBV15 and TRBJ1-5; weak D call: TRBD1 (5 bases). The CDR3 spans 14 residues. V lost 3 bases and J lost 0, with 6 bases in between. Germline CDR1 and CDR2: LNHNV and YYDKDF (reference sequence). The CDR3 DNA is TGTGCCACCAGCAGTAGGGGTAGCAATCAGCCCCAGCATTTT. Encoded protein: CATSSRGSNQPQHF.

Notes on this clone: This specimen includes other DNA sequences encoding the same CDR3. V is TRBV5-6 and J is TRBJ2-7, with a weak D call TRBD1 (6 bases). Germline values: CDR1 SGHDT, CDR2 YYEEEE. The CDR3 contains 14 residues. V dropped 0 bases and J dropped 3 bases, with 10 bases sitting between them. CDR3 amino acids: CASSLGQGIYEQYF. DNA of the CDR3: TGTGCCAGCAGCTTGGGTCAGGGGATCTACGAGCAGTACTTC.

The chain recombines TRBV2 with TRBJ2-7, with D tentatively TRBD1 (5 bases). CDR3 size: 15 residues. The ends were cut back, 0 bases at V and 2 bases at J, with 11 bases in the middle. In germline, CDR1 is SNHLY, CDR2 FYNNEI. Here the CDR3 reads CASSEANLRAYEQYF. The DNA of the CDR3 is TGTGCCAGCAGTGAAGCGAATCTCAGGGCCTACGAGCAGTACTTC.

The chain is built from TRBV27 and TRBJ1-1; D is possibly TRBD1 (5 bases). V was shortened by 8 bases and J by 0 bases, with 19 bases between the two germline ends. The CDR3 covers 16 residues. Germline V gives CDR1 MNHEY, CDR2 SMNVEV (reference sequence). CDR3 nucleotide sequence: TGTGCCAGCGGGCTCGGGGGGAGGGCCATGAACACTGAAGCTTTCTTT. Its translation: CASGLGGRAMNTEAFF.

The rearrangement links TRBV10-3 to TRBJ1-1; no definite D call. This CDR3 region has 14 residues. Germline CDR1 reads ENHRY; CDR2 reads SYGVKD. Trimming left V 7 bases short and J 1 base short, with 13 bases between. The CDR3 spells CAINFSGPNTEAFF. For the CDR3, the DNA is TGTGCCATCAATTTTTCGGGCCCGAACACTGAAGCTTTCTTT.

CDR3 nucleotides: TGTGCCTTCTCCGCCGGGAGCTCCTACGAGCAGTACTTC. Its translation: CAFSAGSSYEQYF. The chain joins TRBV11-2 to TRBJ2-7; perhaps TRBD2 as D (6 bases). The ends were cut back, 11 bases at V and 0 bases at J, with 14 bases in the middle. This CDR3 region has 13 residues. Germline loops: CDR1 SGHAT, CDR2 FQNNGV.

To note about this clone: Other DNA sequences in this specimen translate into the identical CDR3. The chain uses TRBV5-6 and TRBJ1-1; the D is unclear. With 0 bases removed from V and 7 bases from J, the gap between germline ends came to 7 bases. There are 12 residues in the CDR3. Germline CDR1 SGHDT, CDR2 YYEEEE. The CDR3 DNA reads as TGTGCCAGCAGCTTGGGAGGGCTTGAAGCTTTCTTT. It is translated as CASSLGGLEAFF. The full variable domain, with the rest looked up from reference TRBV5-6 and TRBJ1-1, is DAGVTQSPTHLIKTRGQQVTLRCSPKSGHDTVSWYQQALGQGPQFIFQYYEEEERQRGNFPDRFSGHQFPNYSSELNVNALLLGDSALYLCASSLGGLEAFFGQGTRLTVV.

The rearrangement uses TRBV2 and TRBJ2-3; tentatively, D is TRBD2 (6 bases). The V gene lost 6 bases and the J gene lost 4 bases, with 11 bases spanning the gap. This CDR3 has 13 amino acids. The germline CDR1 and CDR2 sequences are SNHLY and FYNNEI. Here the CDR3 reads CASRGGSADTQYF. The CDR3 DNA reads as TGTGCCAGCAGAGGAGGGAGCGCAGATACGCAGTATTTT.

The V call is TRBV7-3, the J call TRBJ2-1; 8 positions agree with TRBD2. CDR1 is SGHTA, CDR2 FQGTGA, per germline. This CDR3 has 18 amino acids. The V segment lost 1 base and the J segment 4 bases; nucleotides outside the gene matches: 12. CDR3 DNA: TGTGCCAGCAGCTTAAAACAACCTAGCGGGCGAGATTACAATGAGCAGTTCTTC. Translated: CASSLKQPSGRDYNEQFF.

The chain combines TRBV11-2 with TRBJ2-7, with 8 bases fitting TRBD1. The CDR3 contains 15 residues. V lost 0 bases, J lost 2 bases, and 3 bases stayed unmatched. CDR1 and CDR2 from the germline V gene are SGHAT and FQNNGV. For the CDR3, the DNA is TGTGCCAGCAGCTTAGAAGACAGGGGTACCTACGAGCAGTACTTC. Protein: CASSLEDRGTYEQYF. Supplemented by reference TRBV11-2 and TRBJ2-7, the full variable domain reads EAGVAQSPRYKIIEKRQSVAFWCNPISGHATLYWYQQILGQGPKLLIQFQNNGVVDDSQLPKDRFSAERLKGVDSTLKIQPAKLEDSAVYLCASSLEDRGTYEQYFGPGTRLTVT.

V usage is TRBV5-1 and J usage is TRBJ1-1; a possible D gene is TRBD1 (6 bases). The germline V gene has CDR1 SGHRS and CDR2 YFSETQ. V lost 8 bases to trimming and J lost 5 bases, with 16 bases between them. The CDR3 sequence is 13 residues long. CDR3 nucleotide sequence: TGCGCCAGTATGACCAGGGGCGGGACTGAAGCTTTCTTT. It is translated as CASMTRGGTEAFF.

This chain joins TRBV27 and TRBJ2-3, with D unresolved. CDR1 and CDR2 from the germline V gene are MNHEY and SMNVEV (reference sequence). The CDR3 sequence is 15 residues long. Trimming stripped 6 bases from V and 2 bases from J, with 15 bases between. CDR3 in amino acids: CASSEVRQPTDTQYF. CDR3 DNA: TGTGCCAGCAGCGAGGTGAGACAACCCACAGATACGCAGTATTTT.